These 5 T cell receptor beta chains were all obtained from the same sample, sequenced in a study of cytomegalovirus exposure and HLA in healthy donors. Sequencing used immunoSEQ multiplex PCR; TCRdb keeps in-frame clones, though not all of them. Here the sample spans more than 55,000 clones, around 95% being singletons. The sample taken for sequencing was PBMCs. The receptors shown here come from a woman aged 18-29 years in good health and CMV-seronegative.

This chain joins TRBV6-1 and TRBJ2-1; possible D gene TRBD1, 5 bases. The CDR3 sequence is 11 residues long. The V gene lost 6 bases and the J gene lost 8 bases, with 8 bases spanning the gap. Germline CDR1 reads MNHNS; CDR2 reads SASEGT. CDR3 amino acids: CASRKGDEQFF. For the CDR3, the DNA is TGTGCCAGCAGGAAAGGGGATGAGCAGTTCTTC.

The V and J genes are TRBV5-4 and TRBJ2-3; 12 bases line up with TRBD2. The CDR3 extends over 16 amino acids. Germline CDR1 and CDR2: SGHNT and YYREEE (reference sequence). Germline trimming cut 2 bases from V and 2 bases from J; bases unmatched to any gene: 3. In DNA form, the CDR3 reads TGTGCCAGCAGCTTTAGACTAGCGGGGGCCACAGATACGCAGTATTTT. Translated: CASSFRLAGATDTQYF.

V and J are TRBV5-1 and TRBJ2-1; a possible D gene is TRBD2 (5 bases). CDR1 is SGHRS, CDR2 YFSETQ, per germline. This CDR3 comprises 14 residues. Between the trimmed V and J ends, which lost 3 bases and 0 bases, there was a span of 7 bases. The CDR3: CASSSDFSYNEQFF. For the CDR3, the DNA is TGCGCCAGCAGCTCGGACTTCTCCTACAATGAGCAGTTCTTC. The entire variable domain, with the rest obtained from reference TRBV5-1 and TRBJ2-1, is as follows: KAGVTQTPRYLIKTRGQQVTLSCSPISGHRSVSWYQQTPGQGLQFLFEYFSETQRNKGNFPGRFSGRQFSNSRSEMNVSTLELGDSALYLCASSSDFSYNEQFFGPGTRLTVL.

The chain uses TRBV18 and TRBJ1-5, with D possibly TRBD1 on 5 matching bases. V shed 0 bases and J shed 5 bases, with 17 bases lying between them. This CDR3 spans 17 amino acids. The germline V gene encodes CDR1 KGHSH and CDR2 LQKENI. DNA for the CDR3: TGTGCCAGCTCACCACCAAACGGCGGGGACTCTTATCAGCCCCAGCATTTT. Amino acids: CASSPPNGGDSYQPQHF.

The gene calls are TRBV15 and TRBJ2-5; the D gene is possibly TRBD2 (6 bases). The germline V gene encodes CDR1 LNHNV and CDR2 YYDKDF (reference sequence). The CDR3 extends over 13 amino acids. The ends were cut back, 8 bases at V and 5 bases at J, with 15 bases in the middle. The CDR3 sequence is CATLRLGHETQYF. The CDR3, as DNA: TGTGCCACCCTCCGACTAGGCCACGAGACCCAGTACTTC.